The 13 T cell receptor beta chains reported below all come from one sample, sequenced in a study of breast tumors, draining lymph nodes, adjacent tissues. TCRdb itself ran the multiplex PCR reads through MiXCR, one entry per CDR3 protein. Found here are 200,000 or so distinct CDR3 sequences, 25% to 40% of them singletons; the top ten hold roughly 4%. The lymph nodes were axillary draining lymph nodes from breast cancer patients. Sequenced input: axillary lymph node tissue. Receptors were obtained from a female donor with breast cancer. Some clones in this sample may be carry-over from other donors' samples.

This clonotype was seen at least ten times. V usage is TRBV5-8 and J usage is TRBJ2-7; D gene uncertain. CDR1 SGHTS and CDR2 YDEGEE come from the germline V gene. The CDR3 contains 14 residues. With 1 base removed from V and 3 bases from J, the gap between germline ends came to 11 bases. The CDR3 region is CASSLNPAGYEQYF. The DNA for the CDR3 is TGTGCCAGCAGCTTGAACCCAGCCGGCTACGAGCAGTACTTC.

This clonotype was counted many times. The chain joins TRBV6-9 to TRBJ2-1; D call uncertain. Germline V lookup: CDR1 MNHGY, CDR2 SVAAGI. This CDR3 region has 17 residues. With 10 bases removed from V and 2 bases from J, the gap between germline ends came to 24 bases. CDR3 in amino acids: CATLPGANLSPYNEQFF. CDR3 nucleotides: TGTGCCACGCTCCCGGGTGCAAATTTGAGCCCCTACAATGAGCAGTTCTTC.

This clonotype was seen many times. The CDR3 DNA reads as TGCAGTGCTAGAGAGTGGGGGAAATCCGGGACCTATAATTCACCCCTCCACTTT. This sequence encodes CSAREWGKSGTYNSPLHF. This chain links TRBV20-1 with TRBJ1-6, with D perhaps TRBD1 (5 bases). Germline V lookup: CDR1 DFQATT, CDR2 SNEGSKA (reference sequence). Trimming stripped 0 bases from V and 2 bases from J, with 17 bases between. The CDR3 extends over 18 amino acids.

This clonotype was seen repeatedly, ten times or more. The chain has TRBV9 and TRBJ1-2; D ambiguous. The CDR3 spans 12 residues. The V end lost 0 bases, the J end lost 8 bases, and 8 bases lay between the germline ends. The germline gives CDR1 SGDLS, CDR2 YYNGEE. The CDR3 DNA follows: TGTGCCAGCAGCGTAGCTACGGGGGGCTACACCTTC. It specifies CASSVATGGYTF.

On this clonotype: Given a much more abundant clone one base away, this may be a read error. The chain links TRBV4-3 to TRBJ1-2; TRBD1 aligns across 10 bases. The junction had 9 bases not matched to a gene; V was cut back by 1 base and J by 10 bases. The CDR3 is 15 amino acids. Germline V lookup: CDR1 LGHNA, CDR2 YSLEER. In DNA form, the CDR3 reads TGCGCCAGCAGCCAAGTCGGGACAGGGGTGAATGACTACACCTTC. Its protein is CASSQVGTGVNDYTF.

The gene calls are TRBV20-1 and TRBJ1-1; D unresolved. The germline V gene encodes CDR1 DFQATT and CDR2 SNEGSKA (reference sequence). The CDR3 extends over 14 amino acids. The V and J ends lost 6 bases and 3 bases respectively, with 17 bases between them. CDR3 DNA sequence: TGCAGTGCCAGCTCACCGGCGGTAGACACTGAAGCTTTCTTT. Its translation is CSASSPAVDTEAFF.

This clonotype was recorded many times. This chain joins TRBV30 and TRBJ1-3; D not certain. Germline V lookup: CDR1 GTSNPN, CDR2 SVGIG (reference sequence). Trimming left V 5 bases short and J 0 bases short, with 14 bases between. This CDR3 has 15 residues. In DNA, the CDR3 is TGTGCCTGGGCCGTAGGAGGCCACTCTGGAAACACCATATATTTT. Translation: CAWAVGGHSGNTIYF. Full variable domain (missing parts from reference TRBV30 and TRBJ1-3): SQTIHQWPATLVQPVGSPLSLECTVEGTSNPNLYWYRQAAGRGLQLLFYSVGIGQISSEVPQNLSASRPQDRQFILSSKKLLLSDSGFYLCAWAVGGHSGNTIYFGEGSWLTVV.

Notes on this clonotype: In this CDR3 the conserved last residue, phenylalanine or tryptophan, is missing, so a read error is likely. This chain uses TRBV6-6 with TRBJ1-5, with D perhaps TRBD1 (5 bases). The germline V and J ends were trimmed by 6 bases and 0 bases, with 12 bases remaining between them. Germline values: CDR1 MNHNY, CDR2 SVGAGI (reference sequence). The CDR3 contains 15 residues. The CDR3 DNA reads TGTGCCAGCAGCGGGGCAGAGTATAGCAATCAGCCCCAGCATCTT. Translation: CASSGAEYSNQPQHL.

There are a few counts of this clonotype. The genes are TRBV3-1 and TRBJ2-7, with 7 positions matching TRBD2. The CDR3 runs 16 residues. V lost 3 bases, J lost 3 bases, and 11 bases stayed unmatched. Germline V CDR1 and CDR2: LGHDT, YNNKEL (reference sequence). The CDR3 here is CASSQDSGYSFYEQYF. The DNA for the CDR3 is TGTGCCAGCAGCCAGGATAGCGGGTATTCTTTCTACGAGCAGTACTTC.

This clonotype was seen ten or more times. This rearrangement joins TRBV10-3 to TRBJ1-4; TRBD1 agrees at 7 bases. Germline V lookup: CDR1 ENHRY, CDR2 SYGVKD. V dropped 4 bases and J dropped 5; count of bases not matched to a gene: 4. The CDR3 is 14 amino acids. CDR3 bases: TGTGCCATCAGTGCAGGGGGATCGAATGAAAAACTGTTTTTT. Protein: CAISAGGSNEKLFF.

This clonotype was recorded at least ten times. V gene TRBV30 combines with J gene TRBJ1-5; D is unclear. The V end was cut by 8 bases, the J end by 6 bases, with 11 bases between. Germline CDR1 reads GTSNPN; CDR2 reads SVGIG (reference sequence). The CDR3 spans 11 residues. Here the CDR3 reads CAPNVTQPQHF. CDR3 nucleotides: TGTGCCCCCAACGTGACTCAGCCCCAGCATTTT. Together with reference TRBV30 and TRBJ1-5, the CDR3 gives the full variable domain: SQTIHQWPATLVQPVGSPLSLECTVEGTSNPNLYWYRQAAGRGLQLLFYSVGIGQISSEVPQNLSASRPQDRQFILSSKKLLLSDSGFYLCAPNVTQPQHFGDGTRLSIL.

This clonotype occurred many times. The chain is built from TRBV7-3 and TRBJ2-5; 8 bases are a match to TRBD2. Trimming cost V 2 bases and J 5 bases; bases outside gene matches: 13. Germline V gives CDR1 SGHTA, CDR2 FQGTGA. The CDR3 has 17 residues. CDR3 in amino acids: CASSLRGPGGLGETQYF. DNA of the CDR3: TGTGCCAGCAGCTTACGAGGACCGGGGGGGCTAGGTGAGACCCAGTACTTC.

The chain joins TRBV27 to TRBJ1-5; 7 positions agree with TRBD1. This CDR3 spans 13 amino acids. V shed 2 bases, J shed 14 bases, and the junction held 9 bases outside the gene matches. Germline V CDR1 and CDR2: MNHEY, SMNVEV (reference sequence). The CDR3 DNA follows: TGTGCCAGCAGTTTAGACAGGGTTCTGTACGAGCATTTT. Translated, it gives CASSLDRVLYEHF.